Presented here are 20 T cell receptor beta chains from one specimen sequenced in a study of blood T cell repertoires in COVID-19. TCRdb's table, derived via immunoSEQ multiplex PCR, lists solely in-frame clones and lacks some. This table holds over 60,000 clones, more than 75% found once. The source material was peripheral blood. Receptors were obtained from a man between 65 and 85 years old with active or convalescent COVID-19.

The chain links TRBV19 to TRBJ1-4; D is perhaps TRBD1 (6 bases). Trimming stripped 6 bases from V and 4 bases from J, with 12 bases between. Germline V gene lookup returns CDR1 LNHDA and CDR2 SQIVND (reference sequence). The CDR3 is 14 residues long. This CDR3 is CASRTRGLNEKLFF. In DNA form, the CDR3 reads TGTGCCAGTAGGACCAGGGGCCTTAATGAAAAACTGTTTTTT.

V gene TRBV7-8 combines with J gene TRBJ2-7; 10 bases map to TRBD2. Germline V gene lookup returns CDR1 SGHVS and CDR2 FQNEAQ. This CDR3 is built from 14 residues. Trimming at V came to 4 bases and at J to 2 bases, leaving 2 bases not matched to a gene. The CDR3 DNA follows: TGTGCCAGCAGCTCCGGGACTAGCGCCTACGAGCAGTACTTC. This translates into CASSSGTSAYEQYF.

The genes are TRBV7-2 and TRBJ2-7; 12 bases are a match to TRBD1. The CDR3 loop spans 14 amino acids. J gave up 2 bases and V 5 bases, and 1 base lay outside the gene matches. CDR1 and CDR2 (germline): SGHTA, FQGNSA. The DNA for the CDR3 is TGTGCCAGCAGCCGGGACAGGGGGCCCTACGAGCAGTACTTC. Its protein is CASSRDRGPYEQYF.

This chain links TRBV5-4 with TRBJ1-2; D is ambiguous. The CDR3 sequence is 12 residues long. V dropped 0 bases and J dropped 8 bases, with 8 bases sitting between them. Per the germline V gene, CDR1 is SGHNT and CDR2 is YYREEE (reference sequence). CDR3 bases: TGTGCCAGCAGCTTGGTCGGGTTGGGCTACACCTTC. Its translation: CASSLVGLGYTF. Complete variable domain (other parts from reference TRBV5-4 and TRBJ1-2): ETGVTQSPTHLIKTRGQQVTLRCSSQSGHNTVSWYQQALGQGPQFIFQYYREEENGRGNFPPRFSGLQFPNYSSELNVNALELDDSALYLCASSLVGLGYTFGSGTRLTVV.

This chain joins TRBV13 and TRBJ2-7, with D tentatively TRBD1 (6 bases). This CDR3 comprises 16 residues. Per germline, CDR1 PRHDT and CDR2 FYEKMQ (reference sequence). With 0 bases removed from V and 5 bases from J, the gap between germline ends came to 17 bases. CDR3 region: CASSLGLRQGFHEQYF. CDR3 DNA: TGTGCCAGCAGCTTAGGCCTGCGGCAGGGGTTCCACGAGCAGTACTTC.

The gene calls are TRBV7-2 and TRBJ2-7; 11 bases fit TRBD2. J gave up 4 bases and V 8 bases, and 4 bases lay outside the gene matches. This CDR3 is built from 13 residues. Germline V CDR1 and CDR2: SGHTA, FQGNSA. The CDR3 sequence: CASRLAGRYEQYF. Here the CDR3 DNA reads TGTGCCAGCCGACTAGCGGGAAGGTACGAGCAGTACTTC.

This clone was found once. The chain employs TRBV18 and TRBJ2-3; 9 positions agree with TRBD2. The CDR3 extends over 16 amino acids. The germline gives CDR1 KGHSH, CDR2 LQKENI. J lost 2 bases, V lost 3 bases, and 6 bases had no gene match. CDR3 DNA sequence: TGTGCCAGCTCACCCCGGACTAGCGCGATCACAGATACGCAGTATTTT. Protein sequence: CASSPRTSAITDTQYF. The whole variable domain, remainder taken from reference TRBV18 and TRBJ2-3, is NAGVMQNPRHLVRRRGQEARLRCSPMKGHSHVYWYRQLPEEGLKFMVYLQKENIIDESGMPKERFSAEFPKEGPSILRIQQVVRGDSAAYFCASSPRTSAITDTQYFGPGTRLTVL.

The rearrangement uses TRBV30 and TRBJ1-6; 7 positions agree with TRBD1. The J segment lost 9 bases and the V segment lost 7 bases, leaving 12 bases of the junction unmatched. Per the germline V gene, CDR1 is GTSNPN and CDR2 is SVGIG (reference sequence). This CDR3 is built from 14 residues. As DNA, the CDR3 is TGTGCCTACACGTTTCCGAGGGACAGTTCACCCCTCCACTTT. Protein sequence: CAYTFPRDSSPLHF.

The J gene is TRBJ2-7, the V gene TRBV11-2; 12 positions match TRBD2. In germline, CDR1 is SGHAT, CDR2 FQNNGV. After removal of 4 bases from V and 3 bases from J, the junction contained 10 bases not matched to a gene. This CDR3 region has 17 residues. The CDR3 DNA follows: TGTGCCAGCAGCTGGAGTTCTAGCGGGAGGGCCGACTACGAGCAGTACTTC. Protein sequence: CASSWSSSGRADYEQYF.

This clone was seen a single time. The gene calls are TRBV5-5 and TRBJ1-2; TRBD1 is a possible D gene (6 bases). The CDR3 is made up of 18 amino acids. Germline assignment: CDR1 SGHKS and CDR2 YYEKEE (reference sequence). Trimming pared 2 bases from V and 0 bases from J, leaving 20 bases between. DNA for the CDR3: TGTGCCAGCAGCTTTACACCCCAGGGGCGGGGGACTAACTATGGCTACACCTTC. Its protein product is CASSFTPQGRGTNYGYTF. Full variable domain (outside the CDR3, taken from reference TRBV5-5 and TRBJ1-2): DAGVTQSPTHLIKTRGQQVTLRCSPISGHKSVSWYQQVLGQGPQFIFQYYEKEERGRGNFPDRFSARQFPNYSSELNVNALLLGDSALYLCASSFTPQGRGTNYGYTFGSGTRLTVV.

V usage is TRBV19 and J usage is TRBJ1-5, with D tentatively TRBD1 (6 bases). This CDR3 has 20 residues. The germline V gene has CDR1 LNHDA and CDR2 SQIVND (reference sequence). Trimming took off 0 bases at V and 7 bases at J, with 28 bases between the two ends. The CDR3 region is CASSIDHEQPDFPRGQPQHF. In DNA, the CDR3 is TGTGCCAGTAGTATAGATCATGAACAGCCAGATTTCCCCAGGGGCCAGCCCCAGCATTTT. Supplemented by reference TRBV19 and TRBJ1-5, the full variable domain reads DGGITQSPKYLFRKEGQNVTLSCEQNLNHDAMYWYRQDPGQGLRLIYYSQIVNDFQKGDIAEGYSVSREKKESFPLTVTSAQKNPTAFYLCASSIDHEQPDFPRGQPQHFGDGTRLSIL.

The chain links TRBV5-1 to TRBJ1-1; 8 bases match TRBD1. The CDR3 sequence is 12 residues long. Germline CDR1 and CDR2: SGHRS and YFSETQ. V gave up 0 bases and J gave up 8 bases; unmatched junction bases: 0. The CDR3 DNA follows: TGCGCCAGCAGCTTGGGGGACAGGGAAGCTTTCTTT. This gives the protein CASSLGDREAFF.

The chain is built from TRBV5-5 and TRBJ1-4, with 8 bases that match TRBD1. V gave up 4 bases and J gave up 8 bases; unmatched junction bases: 7. In germline, CDR1 is SGHKS, CDR2 YYEKEE (reference sequence). This CDR3 is built from 14 residues. CDR3 region: CASSRGRGLEKLFF. The CDR3 nucleotides are TGTGCCAGCAGCAGGGGCAGGGGGCTAGAAAAACTGTTTTTT.

This sequence joins TRBV30 and TRBJ2-7, with 8 bases lining up with TRBD1. The CDR3 has 14 amino acids. Losses at the gene ends were 3 bases for V and 4 bases for J; bases not matched to a gene: 8. The germline V gene encodes CDR1 GTSNPN and CDR2 SVGIG (reference sequence). The CDR3 loop reads CAWRKGRGPYEQYF. CDR3 in DNA: TGTGCCTGGAGAAAGGGCAGGGGGCCGTACGAGCAGTACTTC.

This clone has just one count. V and J are TRBV20-1 and TRBJ2-5; D is unclear. The CDR3 runs 14 residues. Trimming stripped 3 bases from V and 1 base from J, with 12 bases between. Germline V gene lookup returns CDR1 DFQATT and CDR2 SNEGSKA (reference sequence). In nucleotides, the CDR3 is TGCAGTGCTAGTTTTGAGACTCGCCAAGAGACCCAGTACTTC. This encodes CSASFETRQETQYF.

This clone has just a few counts. The rearrangement joins TRBV9 to TRBJ2-7, with 7 bases that match TRBD2. This CDR3 comprises 15 residues. Germline CDR1 SGDLS, CDR2 YYNGEE. V dropped 0 bases and J dropped 8; count of bases not matched to a gene: 11. The CDR3 sequence is CASSVGGGVAAKQYF. The CDR3 DNA sequence: TGTGCCAGCAGCGTAGGTGGGGGGGTTGCCGCGAAGCAGTACTTC.

The table lists this clone with a few counts. The chain couples TRBV6-5 to TRBJ1-5, with 9 bases identical to TRBD1. The CDR3 covers 15 residues. The ends lost 6 bases at V and 7 bases at J; junction bases unmatched: 10. Germline lookup yields CDR1 MNHEY and CDR2 SVGAGI. CDR3 region: CASSPGQGIGQPQHF. DNA for the CDR3: TGTGCCAGCAGCCCCGGACAGGGGATAGGGCAGCCCCAGCATTTT.

This clone was observed a few times. The chain combines TRBV18 with TRBJ2-1; 9 nucleotides align to TRBD1. Germline loops: CDR1 KGHSH, CDR2 LQKENI. V shed 2 bases, J shed 9 bases, and the junction held 5 bases outside the gene matches. The CDR3 loop spans 14 amino acids. CDR3 sequence (DNA): TGTGCCAGCTCACCAAGTACAGGGGGCGTTGAGCAGTTCTTC. Translated, it gives CASSPSTGGVEQFF. Drawing the rest from reference TRBV18 and TRBJ2-1, the complete variable domain is NAGVMQNPRHLVRRRGQEARLRCSPMKGHSHVYWYRQLPEEGLKFMVYLQKENIIDESGMPKERFSAEFPKEGPSILRIQQVVRGDSAAYFCASSPSTGGVEQFFGPGTRLTVL.

The CDR3: CASRGTANTGELFF. CDR3 DNA: TGTGCCAGCAGGGGGACAGCCAACACCGGGGAGCTGTTTTTT. V usage is TRBV28 and J usage is TRBJ2-2; TRBD1 agrees at 7 bases. CDR1 is MDHEN and CDR2 is SYDVKM in the germline V gene. The V and J ends lost 6 bases and 2 bases, in that order; junction bases with no gene match: 3. This CDR3 region has 14 residues.

This chain links TRBV6-1 with TRBJ1-5, with 7 bases fitting TRBD1. The ends lost 3 bases at V and 2 bases at J; junction bases unmatched: 10. This CDR3 has 17 amino acids. Germline V gene sequence: CDR1 MNHNS, CDR2 SASEGT. The DNA of the CDR3 is TGTGCCAGCAGTGAGTTGTGGACAGGCTTTGGCAATCAGCCCCAGCATTTT. It encodes CASSELWTGFGNQPQHF.